One and the same sample provided the 21 T cell receptor beta chains below, sequenced in a study of blood T cells in healthy people across ages (dated by TCRdb to 2015 to 2017). Libraries were prepared through 5' RACE. These reads were obtained on an Illumina HiSeq 2500. A second PCR of roughly 6 to 12 cycles was performed with a sample-barcoded 5' primer and a J-beta primer mix. TCRdb trimmed the raw reads at Q25, called clones with MiXCR and kept productive beta chains. All rows with the same CDR3 protein become a single entry with the most common DNA and genes. Counted in this sample were 1.5 million to 2 million distinct CDR3 sequences; roughly 30% of them appeared once. The ten largest clones capture 6.5% to 8.5% of the sample. Sequenced sample: blood. The receptors stem from a woman aged 30 to 39 in good health.

This clonotype was recorded a few times. The chain links TRBV5-1 to TRBJ2-7; no clear D. CDR1 and CDR2 (germline): SGHRS, YFSETQ. The CDR3 has 14 residues. Trimming removed 0 bases at V and 3 bases at J, with 10 bases between. CDR3 nucleotides: TGCGCCAGCAGCTTGGCCGGTGACGGCTACGAGCAGTACTTC. Protein sequence: CASSLAGDGYEQYF.

This clonotype showed up many times. The chain employs TRBV7-9 and TRBJ2-7; 8 bases line up with TRBD1. Per the germline V gene, CDR1 is SEHNR and CDR2 is FQNEAQ (reference sequence). V lost 6 bases to trimming and J lost 2 bases; unmatched junction nucleotides: 3. The CDR3 length is 13 residues. CDR3 bases: TGTGCCAGCAGTCCGACAGGGGCCTACGAGCAGTACTTC. This codes for CASSPTGAYEQYF.

This clonotype was recorded many times. The chain combines TRBV12-3 or TRBV12-4 with TRBJ2-7, with 9 bases that match TRBD1. The junction had 9 bases not matched to a gene; V was cut back by 6 bases and J by 3 bases. The length of the CDR3 is 15 residues. CDR3 protein: CASRRGTGGVYEQYF. The CDR3 DNA is TGTGCCAGCAGGCGCGGCACAGGGGGCGTCTACGAGCAGTACTTC.

The table lists this clonotype with a few counts. The gene calls are TRBV12-3 or TRBV12-4 and TRBJ2-5; maybe TRBD1 (7 bases). V was clipped by 8 bases and J by 1 base, with 14 bases between them. CDR3 length equals 14 residues. In nucleotides, the CDR3 is TGTGCCAGCGCGCAGGGGGGACTCCAAGAGACCCAGTACTTC. This translates into CASAQGGLQETQYF.

This clonotype was observed a few times. The chain links TRBV29-1 to TRBJ2-3, with D unclear. Germline V CDR1 and CDR2: SQVTM, ANQGSEA. There are 12 residues in the CDR3. Trimming cost V 5 bases and J 0 bases, with 6 bases left between them. CDR3 in amino acids: CSVPGSTDTQYF. In DNA, the CDR3 is TGCAGCGTTCCCGGTAGCACAGATACGCAGTATTTT.

Of note for this clonotype: This may arise from a read error, as a much more abundant clone is one base away. This sequence joins TRBV29-1 and TRBJ2-3, with D unclear. V lost 1 base and J lost 1, with 6 bases in between. The CDR3 extends over 13 amino acids. Germline CDR1 SQVTM, CDR2 ANQGSEA. This CDR3 reads CSVEAAGTDTQYF. The CDR3 bases are TGCAGCGTTGAAGCGGCAGGCACAGATACGCAGTATTTT.

This chain links TRBV7-9 with TRBJ2-5; D may be TRBD2 (6 bases). The J call could be wrong; TRBJ2-7 is a better fit for the DNA end. CDR3 size: 15 residues. Germline CDR1 is SEHNR and CDR2 is FQNEAQ (reference sequence). The CDR3 DNA sequence: TGTGCCAGCAGCTTAGTTACGGGGACTTACTACGAGCAGTACTTC. Encoded protein: CASSLVTGTYYEQYF.

A few counts support this clonotype. The chain employs TRBV10-3 and TRBJ2-1; TRBD2 is a possible D gene (6 bases). Germline-derived CDR1 and CDR2 are ENHRY and SYGVKD. V lost 6 bases and J 7 bases, leaving 19 bases between the germline ends. CDR3 length: 15 amino acids. The CDR3 loop is CAISLRERPGNEQFF. In DNA form, the CDR3 reads TGTGCCATCAGCCTACGGGAGCGCCCGGGGAATGAGCAGTTCTTC.

This rearrangement joins TRBV20-1 to TRBJ2-7, with 7 bases matching TRBD2. V shed 5 bases, J shed 6 bases, and the junction held 10 bases outside the gene matches. CDR1 is DFQATT, CDR2 SNEGSKA, per germline (reference sequence). CDR3 length equals 13 residues. The CDR3 nucleotides are TGCAGTGCTTCGGGAGGCATCCCTTGCGAGCAGTACTTC. This sequence encodes CSASGGIPCEQYF.

V usage is TRBV7-8 and J usage is TRBJ2-1; D might be TRBD1 or TRBD2, each matching 6 bases. Germline assignment: CDR1 SGHVS and CDR2 FQNEAQ. The V end was cut by 2 bases, the J end by 9 bases, with 23 bases between. CDR3 length: 17 residues. The CDR3 protein is CASSLNRGRSSAGEQFF. Written as DNA, the CDR3 is TGTGCCAGCAGCTTAAATCGGGGGCGTAGCTCGGCAGGTGAGCAGTTCTTC.

There are many counts of this clonotype. Compared with germline, one end of the junction differs, possibly owing to a read error. The CDR3 loop is CASSFTGGETQYF. The CDR3 nucleotides are TGTGCCAGCAGCTTCACGGGGGGAGAGACCCAGTACTTC. V gene TRBV5-1 combines with J gene TRBJ2-5; TRBD2 matches 7 bases. CDR3 length: 13 residues. Germline V lookup: CDR1 SGHRS, CDR2 YFSETQ.

This rearrangement joins TRBV6-2 or TRBV6-3 to TRBJ1-5; D is undetermined. V was pared by 2 bases and J by 1 base, with 12 bases between. Germline loops: CDR1 MNHEY, CDR2 SVGEGT. The CDR3 is 16 residues long. Written as DNA, the CDR3 is TGTGCCAGCAGTTACGGAGGGAGGAGGAGCAATCAGCCCCAGCATTTT. Translation gives CASSYGGRRSNQPQHF.

Ten or more counts support this clonotype. J is TRBJ2-1 and V is TRBV28; unclear D gene. V was cut by 6 bases and J by 5 bases, with 17 bases left in between. This CDR3 region has 15 residues. CDR1 and CDR2 from the germline V gene are MDHEN and SYDVKM. CDR3: CASSFPGPVDNEQFF. Written as DNA, the CDR3 is TGTGCCAGCAGCTTCCCGGGCCCTGTTGACAATGAGCAGTTCTTC.

This clonotype was detected only a few times. This sequence joins TRBV28 and TRBJ1-6; 10 bases are shared with TRBD1. Losses at the gene ends were 4 bases for V and 13 bases for J; bases not matched to a gene: 10. The CDR3 contains 15 residues. Looked up from germline, CDR1 is MDHEN and CDR2 is SYDVKM. The chain's CDR3 is CASSWTGGETWPLHF. The CDR3 DNA reads as TGTGCCAGCAGTTGGACAGGGGGAGAAACTTGGCCCCTCCACTTT.

A few counts support this clonotype. The rearrangement links TRBV24-1 to TRBJ2-2; D perhaps matches TRBD1 (6 bases). Trimming stripped 5 bases from V and 3 bases from J, with 15 bases between. This CDR3 spans 16 amino acids. CDR1 is KGHDR, CDR2 SFDVKD, per germline. The CDR3 here is CATSAVRDTHTGELFF. CDR3 nucleotide sequence: TGTGCCACCAGTGCAGTCCGGGACACCCACACCGGGGAGCTGTTTTTT.

V is TRBV2 and J is TRBJ1-5; 9 positions agree with TRBD1. The CDR3 is 15 amino acids. Trimming took 7 bases from V and 3 from J; bases not matched to a gene: 7. The V gene's germline CDR1 is SNHLY and CDR2 FYNNEI. The CDR3 DNA reads as TGTGCCAGCAAGGGACAGGGATTTAACAATCAGCCCCAGCATTTT. Its protein is CASKGQGFNNQPQHF. Full variable domain (remainder filled in from reference TRBV2 and TRBJ1-5): EPEVTQTPSHQVTQMGQEVILRCVPISNHLYFYWYRQILGQKVEFLVSFYNNEISEKSEIFDDQFSVERPDGSNFTLKIRSTKLEDSAMYFCASKGQGFNNQPQHFGDGTRLSIL.

This clonotype has just a few counts. This CDR3 is CASSLLQGGGNTGELFF. The DNA for the CDR3 is TGTGCCAGCAGTCTACTACAGGGAGGAGGTAACACCGGGGAGCTGTTTTTT. V usage is TRBV5-6 and J usage is TRBJ2-2; perhaps D is TRBD1 or TRBD2 (6 bases each). Trimming left V 5 bases short and J 2 bases short, with 19 bases between. In germline, CDR1 is SGHDT, CDR2 YYEEEE. The CDR3 consists of 17 residues.

The V and J genes are TRBV7-9 and TRBJ2-7; 8 bases align to TRBD2. This CDR3 has 14 residues. Germline V gives CDR1 SEHNR, CDR2 FQNEAQ (reference sequence). The trim removed 1 base at V and 5 bases at J, leaving 4 bases unmatched. The CDR3 sequence: CASSLGTSLDEQYF. The CDR3 coding sequence is TGTGCCAGCAGCTTAGGGACTAGCCTCGACGAGCAGTACTTC.

The genes are TRBV28 and TRBJ2-3; no clear D. The CDR3 has 13 amino acids. Germline CDR1 is MDHEN and CDR2 is SYDVKM. CDR3 DNA sequence: TGTGTCACACGAAAACCCGGTTCAGATACGCAGTATTTT. This codes for CVTRKPGSDTQYF. Combining the CDR3 with reference TRBV28 and TRBJ2-3 gives the whole variable domain DVKVTQSSRYLVKRTGEKVFLECVQDMDHENMFWYRQDPGLGLRLIYFSYDVKMKEKGDIPEGYSVSREKKERFSLILESASTNQTSMYLCVTRKPGSDTQYFGPGTRLTVL.

Turning to this clonotype: This could be a read error, since a much larger clone is one nucleotide away. The rearrangement joins TRBV7-2 to TRBJ2-1; D possibly corresponds to TRBD2 (6 bases). Germline CDR1 and CDR2: SGHTA and FQGNSA. Trimming stripped 3 bases from V and 13 bases from J, with 22 bases between. This CDR3 is 15 amino acids long. In DNA form, the CDR3 reads TGTGCCAGCAGCTTCGCCGGGACTGCGGAAGAGACCCAGTTCTTC. This sequence encodes CASSFAGTAEETQFF. The entire variable domain, with the rest obtained from reference TRBV7-2 and TRBJ2-1, is as follows: GAGVSQSPSNKVTEKGKDVELRCDPISGHTALYWYRQSLGQGLEFLIYFQGNSAPDKSGLPSDRFSAERTGGSVSTLTIQRTQQEDSAVYLCASSFAGTAEETQFFGPGTRLTVL.

This chain links TRBV2 with TRBJ2-5; either TRBD1 or TRBD2 may supply D (5 bases each). CDR3 length equals 13 residues. Germline V CDR1 and CDR2: SNHLY, FYNNEI. V was trimmed by 7 bases and J by 5 bases, leaving 14 bases between them. The CDR3 sequence is CASKMGEWETQYF. CDR3 bases: TGTGCCAGCAAAATGGGGGAGTGGGAGACCCAGTACTTC.